The rows below give T cell receptor beta chains drawn from one sample of a study of blood T cell repertoires in COVID-19. The protocol was immunoSEQ multiplex PCR, while the TCRdb copy is restricted to in-frame clones and leaves out a portion. The data show roughly 200,000 clones, 80% to 90% seen once. The specimen was peripheral blood. These receptors came from a human donor with active or convalescent COVID-19. The donor label of this sample is uncertain. Both conserved end residues are part of each CDR3. A D gene is named only where the DNA matches it firmly. Some rows mark clone size as missing; the rest say once, few, many or name a class of expanded clone.

j_call clone_size v_call d_call cdr3_nt cdr3_aa
TRBJ1-2 NA TRBV28 TRBD1 TGTGCCAGCAGTTTGGACAGGGGCGGTTTTGGCTACACCTTC CASSLDRGGFGYTF
TRBJ2-3 NA TRBV30 TRBD2 TGTGCCTGGGAAGGCTCTAGCGGGCCGGATACGCAGTATTTT CAWEGSSGPDTQYF
TRBJ1-1 NA TRBV30 NA TGTGCCTGGAGCGTACAGGGAGTGGCTGAAGCTTTCTTT CAWSVQGVAEAFF
TRBJ1-5 NA TRBV6-4 NA TGTGCCAGCAGTTCACTTTGGGGAGAGCCCCAGCATTTT CASSSLWGEPQHF
TRBJ2-3 NA TRBV5-8 TRBD2 TGTGCCAGCAGCTTGGGGGACGGCGGGAGGTTCTACACAGATACGCAGTATTTT CASSLGDGGRFYTDTQYF
TRBJ1-3 NA TRBV5-6 TRBD1 TGTGCCAGCAGCAGCCGGGACAGGGAAAAAGGAAACACCATATATTTT CASSSRDREKGNTIYF
TRBJ2-7 NA TRBV6-5 NA TGTGCCAGCAGTTACTCAACAGGTTACGAGCAGTACTTC CASSYSTGYEQYF
TRBJ2-1 NA TRBV18 TRBD1 TGTGCCAGCTCAGAAATGACAGGGTTCGGAGATGAGCAGTTCTTC CASSEMTGFGDEQFF
TRBJ2-5 NA TRBV30 TRBD1 TGTGCCTGGAGTCTAGAAACACCCGGACAGGGATCGAAGGAGACCCAGTACTTC CAWSLETPGQGSKETQYF
TRBJ2-7 NA TRBV4-2 TRBD1 TGTGCCAGCAAAGCAGTCTCGGGACAGGGCTACGAGCAGTACTTC CASKAVSGQGYEQYF
TRBJ2-3 NA TRBV12-3/TRBV12-4 TRBD2 TGTGCCAGCAGTTTTAGCGGGTTAGATACGCAGTATTTT CASSFSGLDTQYF
TRBJ2-1 NA TRBV9 NA TGTGCCAGCAGCGCCCCTTTGGCGGGGCTTTCATCCTACAATGAGCAGTTCTTC CASSAPLAGLSSYNEQFF
TRBJ2-6 NA TRBV30 NA TGTGCCTGGAGTGTCTTACGGCGGACAGCCCTCTCTGGGGCCAACGTCCTGACTTTC CAWSVLRRTALSGANVLTF
TRBJ2-3 NA TRBV11-3 NA TGTGCCAGCAGCCACACAGATACGCAGTATTTT CASSHTDTQYF
TRBJ2-5 NA TRBV6-6 NA TGTGCCTCATCGCGGGGGCAGGGAGAGACCCAGTACTTC CASSRGQGETQYF
TRBJ2-1 once TRBV7-3 TRBD2 TGTGCCAGCAGCTTGTTAGCGGGGGGCTCCTACAATGAGCAGTTCTTC CASSLLAGGSYNEQFF
TRBJ2-2 few TRBV5-6 TRBD1 TGTGCCAGCAGCGTGGGACAGACCGGGGAGCTGTTTTTT CASSVGQTGELFF
TRBJ1-1 NA TRBV14 TRBD1 TGTGCCAGCAGCCAAGCTGGGACAGCTACCGAAGCTTTCTTT CASSQAGTATEAFF